These 18 T cell receptor beta chains came from one sample sequenced in a study of response to subunit inactivated influenza vaccine. TCRdb analysed the RT-PCR reads with MiXCR anew, one entry per CDR3 protein. The sample contains 400,000 to 650,000 distinct CDR3 sequences, roughly 7.6% of which appear only once. Material: PBMCs from blood, obtained around 25 months after vaccination. These receptors came from a man aged 45 to 75 who received an inactivated influenza vaccine.

The rearrangement links TRBV2 to TRBJ2-5, with TRBD2 matching 14 bases. The CDR3 is 17 amino acids. Germline V gene lookup returns CDR1 SNHLY and CDR2 FYNNEI. Trimming at V came to 7 bases and at J to 2 bases, leaving 9 bases not matched to a gene. CDR3 in DNA: TGTGCCAGCACCGCTCCGGGACTAGCGGGGGCTCAAGAGACCCAGTACTTC. This sequence encodes CASTAPGLAGAQETQYF.

This chain uses TRBV3-1 with TRBJ2-1; 12 nucleotides line up with TRBD2. The CDR3 is 18 amino acids. Germline CDR1 is LGHDT and CDR2 is YNNKEL (reference sequence). Unmatched junction bases numbered 6, after V lost 2 bases and J lost 1 base. The CDR3 DNA sequence: TGTGCCAGCAGCCAAACTAGCGGGGGGCACTATTCCTACAATGAGCAGTTCTTC. It specifies CASSQTSGGHYSYNEQFF.

The chain couples TRBV5-4 to TRBJ2-5; the match to TRBD2 covers 7 bases. The V and J ends lost 4 bases and 3 bases, in that order; junction bases with no gene match: 12. The CDR3 consists of 16 residues. The germline gives CDR1 SGHNT, CDR2 YYREEE (reference sequence). CDR3 sequence: CASSPGHGGSEETQYF. CDR3 in DNA: TGTGCCAGCAGCCCAGGGCATGGCGGGAGCGAAGAGACCCAGTACTTC.

The chain uses TRBV19 and TRBJ2-1; 8 bases agree with TRBD1. V shed 2 bases, J shed 7 bases, and the junction held 13 bases outside the gene matches. CDR3 size: 17 residues. Germline lookup yields CDR1 LNHDA and CDR2 SQIVND (reference sequence). The CDR3 region is CASSITWGGQGLNEQFF. The CDR3 DNA follows: TGTGCCAGTAGTATAACATGGGGTGGACAGGGACTGAATGAGCAGTTCTTC.

The V gene is TRBV12-3 or TRBV12-4, the J gene TRBJ2-7; 7 bases match TRBD1. CDR3 size: 16 residues. Trimming at V came to 3 bases and at J to 12 bases, leaving 20 bases not matched to a gene. The CDR3: CASSFEGTATSSDPYF. CDR3 DNA: TGTGCCAGCAGTTTTGAAGGGACAGCTACGAGCAGTGACCCGTACTTC.

This clonotype showed up many times. V and J are TRBV5-1 and TRBJ2-5, with a possible D match to TRBD1 (6 bases). With 2 bases removed from V and 0 bases from J, the gap between germline ends came to 17 bases. Germline V gene sequence: CDR1 SGHRS, CDR2 YFSETQ. CDR3 length equals 17 residues. The CDR3 DNA reads TGCGCCAGCAGCTTACAGGGTCCTACCTCGTACCAAGAGACCCAGTACTTC. Its protein product is CASSLQGPTSYQETQYF.

The V and J genes are TRBV5-1 and TRBJ2-7; no clear D gene. Trimming stripped 0 bases from V and 2 bases from J, with 12 bases between. CDR3 length: 15 residues. CDR1 SGHRS and CDR2 YFSETQ come from the germline V gene. The CDR3 region is CASSLAPAGPYEQYF. The CDR3 DNA follows: TGCGCCAGCAGCTTGGCTCCGGCAGGACCCTACGAGCAGTACTTC.

The rearrangement joins TRBV12-3 or TRBV12-4 to TRBJ1-3; D call uncertain. The V and J ends lost 4 bases and 3 bases respectively, with 10 bases between them. The CDR3 runs to 14 residues. The CDR3 DNA reads TGTGCCAGCAGTTCCGGCCCGATTGGAAACACCATATATTTT. The encoded protein is CASSSGPIGNTIYF.

This rearrangement joins TRBV28 to TRBJ2-7; 9 bases fit TRBD1. The CDR3 covers 14 residues. V was pared by 5 bases and J by 6 bases, with 8 bases of the junction left unmatched. Germline values: CDR1 MDHEN, CDR2 SYDVKM. The CDR3 loop is CASSRPGTGREQYF. In DNA, the CDR3 is TGTGCCAGCAGTCGACCCGGGACAGGGCGCGAGCAGTACTTC.

This clonotype was recorded a few times. V gene TRBV7-2 combines with J gene TRBJ1-3; 11 bases map to TRBD1. The CDR3 is 15 residues long. The V segment lost 5 bases and the J segment 3 bases; nucleotides outside the gene matches: 3. The germline V gene encodes CDR1 SGHTA and CDR2 FQGNSA. CDR3 DNA: TGTGCCAGCAGCCCGGGACAGGGGGTTGGAAACACCATATATTTT. Residues: CASSPGQGVGNTIYF.

The gene calls are TRBV28 and TRBJ2-7, with TRBD1 matching over 10 bases. Losses at the gene ends were 6 bases for V and 5 bases for J; bases not matched to a gene: 7. This CDR3 spans 14 amino acids. From germline, CDR1 is MDHEN and CDR2 SYDVKM. In nucleotides, the CDR3 is TGTGCCAGCAGACATAGGGGGACAGGGGACGAGCAGTACTTC. Residues: CASRHRGTGDEQYF.

The chain has TRBV6-1 and TRBJ1-3, with 8 bases fitting TRBD1. In germline, CDR1 is MNHNS, CDR2 SASEGT. Trimming at V came to 5 bases and at J to 9 bases, leaving 9 bases not matched to a gene. CDR3 length: 14 amino acids. The CDR3 region has the DNA TGTGCCAGCAGTACGGACAGGGCATTAGTCACCATATATTTT. Translation gives CASSTDRALVTIYF.

The chain uses TRBV7-9 and TRBJ2-7, with 10 bases lining up with TRBD2. CDR3 size: 14 residues. Germline CDR1 and CDR2: SEHNR and FQNEAQ (reference sequence). V was clipped by 3 bases and J by 3 bases; unmatched bases: 2. In nucleotides, the CDR3 is TGTGCCAGCAGCTTTAGCGGGAGGAGCTACGAGCAGTACTTC. Translation: CASSFSGRSYEQYF. The full variable domain, completed using reference TRBV7-9 and TRBJ2-7, is DTGVSQNPRHKITKRGQNVTFRCDPISEHNRLYWYRQTLGQGPEFLTYFQNEAQLEKSRLLSDRFSAERPKGSFSTLEIQRTEQGDSAMYLCASSFSGRSYEQYFGPGTRLTVT.

Note on this clonotype: A much larger clone lies one base from this, so it may be a read error. V usage is TRBV5-1 and J usage is TRBJ2-5; D is uncertain. The CDR3 length is 16 residues. CDR1 is SGHRS and CDR2 is YFSETQ in the germline V gene. The chain's CDR3 is CASSLGLIQNQDTQYF. The CDR3 DNA reads as TGCGCCAGCAGCTTGGGACTCATACAGAACCAAGATACCCAGTACTTC.

V is TRBV12-2 and J is TRBJ2-7; TRBD2 reflects the table's D call only, with no check against the DNA. TRBV12-2 is a pseudogene. The CDR3 totals 14 residues. The CDR3 is CASRSGLAGSEQYF. The CDR3 DNA sequence: TGTGCAAGTCGCTCGGGACTAGCGGGCTCCGAGCAGTACTTC.

The chain combines TRBV20-1 with TRBJ2-5, with D possibly being TRBD1 or TRBD2 (6 bases each). CDR3 length equals 12 residues. Germline V CDR1 and CDR2: DFQATT, SNEGSKA (reference sequence). The germline V and J ends were trimmed by 6 bases and 5 bases, with 13 bases remaining between them. This chain's CDR3 is CSAGTQGETQYF. The CDR3 bases are TGCAGTGCAGGGACTCAGGGGGAGACCCAGTACTTC.

The gene calls are TRBV30 and TRBJ2-5, with 8 bases matching TRBD1. From germline, CDR1 is GTSNPN and CDR2 SVGIG (reference sequence). Trimming cost V 2 bases and J 1 base; bases outside gene matches: 6. CDR3 length: 15 amino acids. CDR3: CAWSTLRGPQETQYF. The CDR3 nucleotides read TGTGCCTGGAGTACCCTCAGGGGGCCCCAAGAGACCCAGTACTTC.

This rearrangement joins TRBV11-2 to TRBJ2-3; 12 bases are a match to TRBD2. The CDR3 is made up of 21 amino acids. The germline V gene has CDR1 SGHAT and CDR2 FQNNGV. V lost 2 bases to trimming and J lost 0 bases; unmatched junction nucleotides: 15. DNA of the CDR3: TGTGCCAGCAGCTTATGGGTCTCTGGGGCTAGCGGGGGGGCTAGCACAGATACGCAGTATTTT. Translation: CASSLWVSGASGGASTDTQYF. The full variable domain, its missing parts supplied by reference TRBV11-2 and TRBJ2-3, is EAGVAQSPRYKIIEKRQSVAFWCNPISGHATLYWYQQILGQGPKLLIQFQNNGVVDDSQLPKDRFSAERLKGVDSTLKIQPAKLEDSAVYLCASSLWVSGASGGASTDTQYFGPGTRLTVL.